This T cell receptor (beta chain) was identified in a study of T cell repertoires in cytomegalovirus infection. About the research overall: It was the public TCR beta signatures that indicated both CMV infection and matching HLA type.

Overall study findings and caveats: HLA-C-restricted TCR beta clonotypes specific for CMV led the ex vivo response. Frequencies of public TCR beta families were cumulated, and this identified carriers of CMV plus the relevant HLA.

TCRdb re-analysed the reads in MiXCR, keeping a single row per CDR3 protein. This sample has under 850,000 distinct CDR3 sequences, with 35% to 45% found just once. This clonotype was seen at least ten times. What it recognizes is unknown. The CDR3 extends over 13 amino acids. The ends were cut back, 4 bases at V and 0 bases at J, with 4 bases in the middle. CDR1 and CDR2 (germline): SGHTA, FQGNSA. This TCR was recovered from a human donor in good health (CMV status not recorded). Some clones in this sample may be carry-over from other donors' samples. Sample: PBMCs. The V and J genes are TRBV7-2 and TRBJ1-3; D not resolved. The DNA for the CDR3 is TGTGCCAGCAGCTCCTACTCTGGAAACACCATATATTTT. It translates to CASSSYSGNTIYF. The variable domain in full, completed from reference TRBV7-2 and TRBJ1-3, reads GAGVSQSPSNKVTEKGKDVELRCDPISGHTALYWYRQSLGQGLEFLIYFQGNSAPDKSGLPSDRFSAERTGGSVSTLTIQRTQQEDSAVYLCASSSYSGNTIYFGEGSWLTVV.